These 12 T cell receptor beta chains were sequenced from one sample in a study of blood T cell repertoires in COVID-19. TCRdb's copy holds only in-frame clones and misses some; the assay was immunoSEQ multiplex PCR. The sample has about 410,000 clones; roughly 85% are singletons. Sequencing was done on a sample of peripheral blood. The receptors stem from a woman in her 30s with active or convalescent COVID-19.

The chain employs TRBV7-6 and TRBJ2-7, with 7 bases aligning to TRBD1. Germline lookup yields CDR1 SGHVS and CDR2 FNYEAQ. J gave up 6 bases and V 5 bases, and 7 bases lay outside the gene matches. The CDR3 has 13 residues. CDR3: CASSPAGGSEQYF. DNA of the CDR3: TGTGCCAGCAGCCCCGCAGGGGGTAGCGAGCAGTACTTC.

This clone came up once. The chain joins TRBV11-3 to TRBJ2-7; TRBD1 might be the D (7 bases). Deletions cut 5 bases from V and 2 bases from J, with 16 bases between. Germline lookup yields CDR1 SGHNT and CDR2 YENEEA. The CDR3 covers 15 residues. The CDR3 bases are TGTGCCAGCAGCGCGGGACAGCAGCCCCCCTACGAGCAGTACTTC. It specifies CASSAGQQPPYEQYF.

V and J are TRBV2 and TRBJ1-2; tentative D call: TRBD1 (6 bases). V lost 6 bases and J 7 bases, leaving 15 bases between the germline ends. This CDR3 contains 13 residues. Germline V CDR1 and CDR2: SNHLY, FYNNEI. CDR3 residues: CASSPRAGVGYTF. DNA of the CDR3: TGTGCCAGCAGCCCGAGGGCAGGGGTTGGCTACACCTTC.

The rearrangement uses TRBV6-2 or TRBV6-3 and TRBJ1-2; 8 bases fit TRBD1. The germline V gene encodes CDR1 MNHEY and CDR2 SVGEGT. With 4 bases clipped from V and 2 bases from J, the junction kept 9 bases outside the gene matches. This CDR3 region has 16 residues. The CDR3 nucleotides are TGTGCCAGCAGTTCTCCCGGGGCAGGGGGCAACTATGGCTACACCTTC. Translation: CASSSPGAGGNYGYTF.

V gene TRBV6-1 combines with J gene TRBJ1-2; no clear D. CDR1 and CDR2 from the germline V gene are MNHNS and SASEGT. The CDR3 is 17 residues long. V was pared by 1 base and J by 5 bases, with 20 bases between. The CDR3 region has the DNA TGTGCCAGCAGTGAAGATGAAGGAGGACTCGGACTTTATGGCTACACCTTC. Translating it yields CASSEDEGGLGLYGYTF.

The chain employs TRBV11-3 and TRBJ1-3, with 10 bases that match TRBD1. The germline CDR1 and CDR2 sequences are SGHNT and YENEEA. CDR3 length: 15 residues. After removal of 5 bases from V and 5 bases from J, the junction contained 6 bases not matched to a gene. Here the CDR3 DNA reads TGTGCCAGCAGCGACGGACAGGGGGGACGAAACACCATATATTTT. It codes for CASSDGQGGRNTIYF.

This chain joins TRBV19 and TRBJ1-4; 7 nucleotides align to TRBD1. This CDR3 region has 14 residues. The V gene end was trimmed by 6 bases and the J gene end by 6 bases; junction bases not matched to a gene: 7. From germline, CDR1 is LNHDA and CDR2 SQIVND (reference sequence). CDR3 sequence: CASSATGLYEKLFF. In nucleotides, the CDR3 is TGTGCCAGTAGCGCGACAGGGTTATATGAAAAACTGTTTTTT.

The rearrangement joins TRBV10-3 to TRBJ2-7, with TRBD2 matching 12 bases. Germline V gives CDR1 ENHRY, CDR2 SYGVKD. After removal of 3 bases from V and 5 bases from J, the junction contained 17 bases not matched to a gene. CDR3 length: 19 residues. CDR3 sequence reads: CAISDLGRTSGVFRHEQYF. CDR3 coding DNA: TGTGCCATCAGTGACCTAGGTAGGACTAGCGGGGTTTTTCGCCACGAGCAGTACTTC.

The chain couples TRBV19 to TRBJ2-1; 8 bases are shared with TRBD2. V shed 5 bases and J 3 bases; nucleotides not matched to a gene: 6. From germline, CDR1 is LNHDA and CDR2 SQIVND (reference sequence). The CDR3 covers 15 residues. In nucleotides, the CDR3 is TGTGCCAGTAGTTACCGGGGGGGCCGCTACAATGAGCAGTTCTTC. Residues: CASSYRGGRYNEQFF.

The chain carries TRBV7-2 and TRBJ1-2; D uncertain. V was shortened by 0 bases and J by 2 bases, with 10 bases between the two germline ends. This CDR3 has 15 residues. Germline V gene sequence: CDR1 SGHTA, CDR2 FQGNSA. The CDR3 DNA follows: TGTGCCAGCAGCTTAGCAATTGGTGAGAACTATGGCTACACCTTC. Amino acids: CASSLAIGENYGYTF.

CDR3 in DNA: TGTGCCAGCAGCGCCCCGTCGAACACCGGGGAGCTGTTTTTT. It yields the protein CASSAPSNTGELFF. V and J are TRBV9 and TRBJ2-2, with D hard to call. This CDR3 has 14 residues. The V end lost 3 bases, the J end lost 0 bases, and 6 bases lay between the germline ends. The germline V gene has CDR1 SGDLS and CDR2 YYNGEE.

This rearrangement joins TRBV9 to TRBJ1-3; D is unresolved. V lost 6 bases, J lost 0 bases, and 13 bases lay in between. Per germline, CDR1 SGDLS and CDR2 YYNGEE. This CDR3 has 15 amino acids. The CDR3 DNA follows: TGTGCCAGCAACCCAACGGGGAGCTCTGGAAACACCATATATTTT. This translates into CASNPTGSSGNTIYF.